Following are 31 T cell receptor beta chains from one sample sequenced in a study of cytomegalovirus exposure and HLA in healthy donors. The study ran its PCR with 60 Vbeta and 13 Jbeta primers. Produced via immunoSEQ multiplex PCR; TCRdb's table is partial and in-frame only. The table records roughly 200,000 clones, over 70% of them present only once. Sequencing was done on a sample of PBMCs. The receptor set was obtained from a woman aged 55-75 years in good health and CMV-seropositive.

The table lists this clone with a count of one. The chain uses TRBV5-5 and TRBJ1-5; D call uncertain. Germline assignment: CDR1 SGHKS and CDR2 YYEKEE (reference sequence). The CDR3 spans 12 residues. Trimming removed 4 bases at V and 4 bases at J, with 6 bases between. Here the CDR3 reads CASSLPNQPQHF. The CDR3 coding sequence is TGTGCCAGCAGCCTACCGAATCAGCCCCAGCATTTT. Full variable domain (outside the CDR3, taken from reference TRBV5-5 and TRBJ1-5): DAGVTQSPTHLIKTRGQQVTLRCSPISGHKSVSWYQQVLGQGPQFIFQYYEKEERGRGNFPDRFSARQFPNYSSELNVNALLLGDSALYLCASSLPNQPQHFGDGTRLSIL.

This clone was counted between two and nine times. V and J are TRBV30 and TRBJ1-1; D not resolved. The V end lost 5 bases, the J end lost 1 base, and 8 bases lay between the germline ends. The CDR3 is 12 residues long. Germline values: CDR1 GTSNPN, CDR2 SVGIG (reference sequence). CDR3 coding DNA: TGTGCCTGGGGAGTGGAGAACACTGAAGCTTTCTTT. Protein sequence: CAWGVENTEAFF.

This chain connects TRBV27 to TRBJ1-1; tentatively, D is TRBD1 (6 bases). CDR1 is MNHEY and CDR2 is SMNVEV in the germline V gene (reference sequence). V lost 3 bases and J 1 base, leaving 18 bases between the germline ends. The CDR3 consists of 17 residues. The chain's CDR3 is CASSFYATTGRNTEAFF. The CDR3 bases are TGTGCCAGCAGTTTCTACGCCACTACAGGGAGGAACACTGAAGCTTTCTTT.

Comment on this clone: The same CDR3 can be traced to other DNA sequences in this sample. The chain employs TRBV29-1 and TRBJ2-7; the match to TRBD1 covers 8 bases. Germline V gene sequence: CDR1 SQVTM, CDR2 ANQGSEA. The ends lost 6 bases at V and 2 bases at J; junction bases unmatched: 6. The CDR3 runs 13 residues. The CDR3 region is CSVGGQGTYEQYF. The CDR3, as DNA: TGCAGCGTGGGAGGACAGGGTACCTACGAGCAGTACTTC.

In its sample, this clone was seen once. This chain uses TRBV11-2 with TRBJ2-1; 14 bases map to TRBD2. The germline V gene has CDR1 SGHAT and CDR2 FQNNGV. This CDR3 is 17 amino acids long. Unmatched junction bases numbered 8, after V lost 5 bases and J lost 5 bases. This CDR3 reads CASSPRLAGGPHNEQFF. CDR3 in DNA: TGTGCCAGCAGCCCCCGACTAGCGGGAGGGCCCCACAATGAGCAGTTCTTC.

The rearrangement links TRBV6-5 to TRBJ2-7, with 9 bases that match TRBD2. V was clipped by 3 bases and J by 0 bases; unmatched bases: 6. Germline V lookup: CDR1 MNHEY, CDR2 SVGAGI. CDR3 length: 16 amino acids. CDR3: CASSYSSGAPSYEQYF. The CDR3 nucleotides read TGTGCCAGCAGTTATTCTAGCGGGGCTCCCTCCTACGAGCAGTACTTC.

This clone was found once. V and J are TRBV6-5 and TRBJ2-3; weak D call: TRBD2 (5 bases). This CDR3 has 15 residues. Looked up from germline, CDR1 is MNHEY and CDR2 is SVGAGI. V was pared by 2 bases and J by 6 bases, with 15 bases between. The CDR3 sequence is CASSYRFAREDTQYF. Written as DNA, the CDR3 is TGTGCCAGCAGTTACCGTTTCGCTAGGGAGGATACGCAGTATTTT.

This clone was observed once. This rearrangement joins TRBV7-3 to TRBJ2-5, with TRBD2 identical over 16 bases. Germline V CDR1 and CDR2: SGHTA, FQGTGA. V was clipped by 2 bases and J by 0 bases; unmatched bases: 6. This CDR3 contains 19 residues. CDR3 DNA: TGTGCCAGCAGCTTACTGGGACTAGCGGGGGGGGCCAACCAAGAGACCCAGTACTTC. This sequence encodes CASSLLGLAGGANQETQYF. Full variable domain (outside the CDR3, taken from reference TRBV7-3 and TRBJ2-5): GAGVSQTPSNKVTEKGKYVELRCDPISGHTALYWYRQSLGQGPEFLIYFQGTGAADDSGLPNDRFFAVRPEGSVSTLKIQRTERGDSAVYLCASSLLGLAGGANQETQYFGPGTRLLVL.

This clone has more than one count but fewer than ten. The CDR3 nucleotides read TGCGCCAGCAGCCAAGATCTGAGAGCAGGGAGGGGGTCCCTCCACTTT. Translated, it gives CASSQDLRAGRGSLHF. The chain recombines TRBV4-3 with TRBJ1-6; possible D gene TRBD1, 6 bases. V was clipped by 0 bases and J by 14 bases, with 20 bases between them. The germline CDR1 and CDR2 sequences are LGHNA and YSLEER. The CDR3 consists of 16 residues.

V gene TRBV4-1 combines with J gene TRBJ1-1; D ambiguous. The CDR3 contains 12 residues. The germline CDR1 and CDR2 sequences are MGHRA and YSYEKL. Between the trimmed V and J ends, which lost 5 bases and 5 bases, there was a span of 9 bases. The CDR3 here is CASSSGFTEAFF. The CDR3 coding sequence is TGCGCCAGCAGCTCCGGTTTTACTGAAGCTTTCTTT.

This chain links TRBV15 with TRBJ2-3, with a weak D call TRBD2 (6 bases). The V and J ends lost 10 bases and 4 bases respectively, with 12 bases between them. Germline values: CDR1 LNHNV, CDR2 YYDKDF (reference sequence). The CDR3 covers 12 residues. CDR3 sequence reads: CASTGGSDTQYF. DNA of the CDR3: TGTGCCAGTACTGGGGGGTCAGATACGCAGTATTTT.

The sample holds one count of this clone. The rearrangement joins TRBV29-1 to TRBJ1-3; D ambiguous. The V end was cut by 4 bases, the J end by 0 bases, with 16 bases between. CDR3 size: 16 residues. Germline values: CDR1 SQVTM, CDR2 ANQGSEA. The CDR3 DNA sequence: TGCAGCGTTGGGGATGGAGGACGATCCTCTGGAAACACCATATATTTT. Its protein product is CSVGDGGRSSGNTIYF.

The chain has TRBV6-5 and TRBJ2-3, with D tentatively TRBD2 (6 bases). Germline V gene data show CDR1 as MNHEY and CDR2 as SVGAGI. Between the trimmed V and J ends, which lost 8 bases and 2 bases, there was a span of 17 bases. This CDR3 has 15 residues. CDR3 region: CASHGGTPSTDTQYF. In DNA, the CDR3 is TGTGCCAGCCATGGGGGGACCCCCTCCACAGATACGCAGTATTTT.

The chain employs TRBV4-1 and TRBJ1-4; D is unclear. Germline CDR1 and CDR2: MGHRA and YSYEKL. Between the trimmed V and J ends, which lost 3 bases and 7 bases, there was a span of 15 bases. The CDR3 runs to 15 residues. CDR3 sequence reads: CASSHSAAGSEKLFF. CDR3 nucleotide sequence: TGCGCCAGCAGCCACTCAGCAGCAGGCAGTGAAAAACTGTTTTTT.

The gene calls are TRBV30 and TRBJ1-6, with 7 bases that match TRBD1. In germline, CDR1 is GTSNPN, CDR2 SVGIG (reference sequence). This CDR3 is 15 amino acids long. The V gene end was trimmed by 5 bases and the J gene end by 2 bases; junction bases not matched to a gene: 6. The CDR3 loop is CAWALDRTYNSPLHF. The DNA for the CDR3 is TGTGCCTGGGCATTGGACAGGACCTATAATTCACCCCTCCACTTT.

V usage is TRBV2 and J usage is TRBJ1-4; 7 nucleotides match TRBD1. Germline CDR1 and CDR2: SNHLY and FYNNEI. Trimming cost V 6 bases and J 6 bases; bases outside gene matches: 4. The CDR3 sequence is 13 residues long. The chain's CDR3 is CASSPGTDEKLFF. In nucleotides, the CDR3 is TGTGCCAGCAGCCCCGGGACAGATGAAAAACTGTTTTTT.

The chain is built from TRBV5-1 and TRBJ2-1, with TRBD1 as a possible D gene (6 bases). CDR3 length: 14 residues. The germline V and J ends were trimmed by 0 bases and 4 bases, with 8 bases remaining between them. CDR1 and CDR2 (germline): SGHRS, YFSETQ. The CDR3 loop reads CASSLDRAYNEQFF. Written as DNA, the CDR3 is TGCGCCAGCAGCTTGGACAGGGCTTACAATGAGCAGTTCTTC. Combining the CDR3 with reference TRBV5-1 and TRBJ2-1 gives the whole variable domain KAGVTQTPRYLIKTRGQQVTLSCSPISGHRSVSWYQQTPGQGLQFLFEYFSETQRNKGNFPGRFSGRQFSNSRSEMNVSTLELGDSALYLCASSLDRAYNEQFFGPGTRLTVL.

This rearrangement joins TRBV7-9 to TRBJ1-4; 9 bases agree with TRBD1. Germline assignment: CDR1 SEHNR and CDR2 FQNEAQ (reference sequence). This CDR3 has 14 residues. V shed 5 bases and J 7 bases; nucleotides not matched to a gene: 5. The CDR3 bases are TGTGCCAGCAGCCCGACAGGGGGGAGTGAAAAACTGTTTTTT. Translating it yields CASSPTGGSEKLFF.

The chain recombines TRBV6-1 with TRBJ1-2; weak D call: TRBD1 (6 bases). Per germline, CDR1 MNHNS and CDR2 SASEGT. The CDR3 runs 15 residues. Deletions cut 7 bases from V and 7 bases from J, with 22 bases between. The CDR3 sequence is CASIGQPYTGGGYTF. DNA for the CDR3: TGTGCCAGCATAGGACAGCCGTATACGGGAGGTGGCTACACCTTC.

This chain joins TRBV5-4 and TRBJ2-7, with 7 bases aligning to TRBD1. V lost 4 bases, J lost 4 bases, and 5 bases stayed unmatched. CDR3 length: 13 residues. Germline V gives CDR1 SGHNT, CDR2 YYREEE (reference sequence). The DNA of the CDR3 is TGTGCCAGCAGCCAGGGACAGCAATACGAGCAGTACTTC. It translates to CASSQGQQYEQYF.

The V gene is TRBV7-2, the J gene TRBJ2-7; TRBD2 matches 10 bases. Germline CDR1 and CDR2: SGHTA and FQGNSA. With V trimmed by 3 bases and J by 6 bases, 11 bases remained unmatched. This CDR3 has 16 residues. CDR3 coding DNA: TGTGCCAGCAGCTTCTCTCCGAGCGGGGGGGCCTTCGAGCAGTACTTC. The encoded protein is CASSFSPSGGAFEQYF.

The gene calls are TRBV28 and TRBJ1-3; no definite D call. Trimming pared 8 bases from V and 2 bases from J, leaving 13 bases between. The germline V gene encodes CDR1 MDHEN and CDR2 SYDVKM. The length of the CDR3 is 14 residues. The chain's CDR3 is CASWTGGPGNTIYF. The DNA for the CDR3 is TGTGCCAGCTGGACGGGAGGGCCTGGAAACACCATATATTTT.

The chain employs TRBV7-2 and TRBJ1-1, with D possibly matching TRBD1 (6 bases). Looked up from germline, CDR1 is SGHTA and CDR2 is FQGNSA. V lost 7 bases and J lost 1, with 19 bases in between. This CDR3 is built from 16 residues. The CDR3 loop reads CASINTYRAGNTEAFF. The CDR3, as DNA: TGTGCCAGCATCAACACCTACAGGGCGGGGAACACTGAAGCTTTCTTT.

This chain links TRBV19 with TRBJ2-3; tentatively, D is TRBD1 (6 bases). CDR1 and CDR2 from the germline V gene are LNHDA and SQIVND (reference sequence). The CDR3 runs 14 residues. V was pared by 6 bases and J by 6 bases, with 16 bases between. The DNA of the CDR3 is TGTGCCAGTAGACCGGGACACTCCCCGGATACGCAGTATTTT. This codes for CASRPGHSPDTQYF.

The chain carries TRBV7-2 and TRBJ2-7; 10 bases fit TRBD2. Germline CDR1 SGHTA, CDR2 FQGNSA. This CDR3 has 15 amino acids. Trimming took 4 bases from V and 6 from J; bases not matched to a gene: 9. CDR3 residues: CASSSHEPSGSEQYF. The CDR3 region has the DNA TGTGCCAGCAGCTCCCATGAGCCTAGCGGGAGCGAGCAGTACTTC.

This chain links TRBV28 with TRBJ2-3; TRBD1 matches 8 bases. Per germline, CDR1 MDHEN and CDR2 SYDVKM. Unmatched junction bases numbered 9, after V lost 8 bases and J lost 2 bases. The CDR3 totals 15 residues. CDR3 nucleotides: TGTGCCAGCTCGGGACGGGGACAGGTCACAGATACGCAGTATTTT. It translates to CASSGRGQVTDTQYF. Full variable domain (remainder filled in from reference TRBV28 and TRBJ2-3): DVKVTQSSRYLVKRTGEKVFLECVQDMDHENMFWYRQDPGLGLRLIYFSYDVKMKEKGDIPEGYSVSREKKERFSLILESASTNQTSMYLCASSGRGQVTDTQYFGPGTRLTVL.

The gene calls are TRBV7-8 and TRBJ2-5; TRBD1 aligns across 9 bases. Looked up from germline, CDR1 is SGHVS and CDR2 is FQNEAQ. This CDR3 is built from 16 residues. V was clipped by 7 bases and J by 1 base; unmatched bases: 10. The CDR3 bases are TGTGCCAGCACCCTAACAGGGGGCAGGGTCCAAGAGACCCAGTACTTC. It codes for CASTLTGGRVQETQYF. The variable domain in full, with the rest retrieved from reference TRBV7-8 and TRBJ2-5, is GAGVSQSPRYKVAKRGQDVALRCDPISGHVSLFWYQQALGQGPEFLTYFQNEAQLDKSGLPSDRFFAERPEGSVSTLKIQRTQQEDSAVYLCASTLTGGRVQETQYFGPGTRLLVL.

A note on this clone: The identical CDR3 is also encoded by other nucleotide sequences in the sample. The rearrangement joins TRBV7-8 to TRBJ2-3, with a weak D call TRBD2 (7 bases). Germline loops: CDR1 SGHVS, CDR2 FQNEAQ. This CDR3 has 15 residues. The V gene lost 1 base and the J gene lost 2 bases, with 10 bases spanning the gap. CDR3 protein: CASSLERGATDTQYF. The CDR3 nucleotides read TGTGCCAGCAGCTTAGAACGGGGGGCCACAGATACGCAGTATTTT.

The CDR3 coding sequence is TGTGCCAGCAGCCCCCGGACAGGCGGAGATACGCAGTATTTT. Translated: CASSPRTGGDTQYF. The V gene is TRBV14, the J gene TRBJ2-3, with 7 bases lining up with TRBD1. Germline-derived CDR1 and CDR2 are SGHDN and FVKESK. The CDR3 spans 14 residues. Trimming cost V 4 bases and J 5 bases; bases outside gene matches: 6. Complete variable domain (other parts from reference TRBV14 and TRBJ2-3): EAGVTQFPSHSVIEKGQTVTLRCDPISGHDNLYWYRRVMGKEIKFLLHFVKESKQDESGMPNNRFLAERTGGTYSTLKVQPAELEDSGVYFCASSPRTGGDTQYFGPGTRLTVL.

This sequence joins TRBV6-6 and TRBJ1-1, with 8 positions matching TRBD1. Germline V gene sequence: CDR1 MNHNY, CDR2 SVGAGI (reference sequence). Trimming at V came to 2 bases and at J to 3 bases, leaving 5 bases not matched to a gene. The CDR3 covers 15 residues. The CDR3 DNA reads TGTGCCAGCAGTTACAGGACAGGGTCACACACTGAAGCTTTCTTT. Its protein product is CASSYRTGSHTEAFF.

The sample holds a few counts of this clone. The chain is built from TRBV14 and TRBJ2-7, with 11 positions matching TRBD2. Germline V gene lookup returns CDR1 SGHDN and CDR2 FVKESK. The V gene end was trimmed by 3 bases and the J gene end by 2 bases; junction bases not matched to a gene: 9. This CDR3 has 17 amino acids. In DNA, the CDR3 is TGTGCCAGCAGCCACTCCCTGACTAGCGGGATGCCCTACGAGCAGTACTTC. It is translated as CASSHSLTSGMPYEQYF.